This record concerns one T cell receptor (beta chain) sequence. This clone was seen just once. What this receptor recognizes is not known. Per-base qualities were not stored, and no clone one base away is much larger. The label giving this sample's time point can be read as: pre-treatment sample, taken before nivolumab and TIL therapy. Between late 2017 and 2020, a dual-center phase I trial enrolled adults who had stage 4 NSCLC. The samples were drawn from an open-label, single-arm phase I trial testing tumor-infiltrating lymphocyte therapy combined with nivolumab in advanced non-small cell lung cancer. Mononuclear cells from blood collected in EDTA tubes were isolated on a Ficoll gradient and snap-frozen as pellets, and DNA was then extracted using a Qiagen mini-prep kit. Inclusive of the bounding cysteine and phenylalanine, the CDR3 is 15 residues long. Of the read, only the CDR3 DNA is kept; its 45 bases are in frame from base 1. V is trimmed back by 9 bases and J by 2 bases, and the junction contains 12 bases that no gene match accounts for. CDR1 SGHRS and CDR2 YFSETQ were looked up in the germline V gene.

TCR beta CDR3 regions were amplified from genomic DNA with the immunoSEQ v3 hsTCRB kit using bias-controlled multiplex PCR. TCR libraries were sequenced on an Illumina NextSeq 500 to around 2 million read pairs for survey level or about 5-6.5 million for deep level. Processing in the source paper ran as follows. V, D and J genes were assigned, non-productive sequences were removed, and clonality was reported by immunoSEQ Analyzer software. Repertoires were compared by productive Simpson clonality and by the Morisita overlap index of productive TRB rearrangements between infused TIL and blood. For each clone in blood, the absolute clonotype count was estimated by multiplying the lymphocyte count by the CD3+ fraction and by the clone's productive frequency. TCRdb took this table from immuneACCESS and kept in-frame rearrangements with V and J called. Such tables lack part of the clones; where checked against another copy, unresolved V genes explain under half of the gap, and the rest is unexplained. V, J and clone size derive from that table, while D and trimming were established from the DNA sequence. For this sample the table gives approximately 45,000 clones, of which 79% were detected only once. Together, the top ten hold roughly 15% of the sample.

This record belongs to a study of TIL therapy for anti-PD-1-resistant metastatic lung cancer (dated by TCRdb to 2020 to 2022). In the study overall: Tumors were collected before any PD-1/PD-L1 blockade, after which patients were given nivolumab, and patients who progressed were given lymphodepletion, an infusion of expanded TIL and IL-2. Among the enrolled patients, the median age was nearly 55 years (range 38-75), and the median tumor PD-L1 proportion score was roughly 6%. Most of the cohort had lung adenocarcinoma, several tumors were EGFR-mutant and two were ALK-rearranged, and half of the patients were current or former smokers. Across the cohort, whole-exome sequencing showed a median non-synonymous tumor mutation burden of approximately 1.5 mutations per megabase. Tumor and peripheral blood T cell receptor beta sequencing was used to track clonotypes across tumor, expanded TIL product and serial blood samples. Results and caveats for the whole study, not just this receptor: Because the cohort was highly selected, with more treatment-naive, never-smoker and oncogene-addicted patients than is typical, generalizability is limited. The study protocol defined all tumor marker inferences as exploratory. The baseline peripheral repertoire was partially replaced by infused TIL clonotypes, which then decayed over months, and persistence showed no apparent association with response.

The material was blood, obtained at baseline. The receptor was isolated from a man in his sixties or seventies with non-small cell lung cancer. This sequence uses TRBV5-1 and TRBJ2-3; TRBD2 fits 7 bases in the junction. The CDR3 reads as follows: CATKSASGNTDTQYF. The base sequence is TGCGCCACCAAGTCAGCTAGCGGAAACACAGATACGCAGTATTTT.